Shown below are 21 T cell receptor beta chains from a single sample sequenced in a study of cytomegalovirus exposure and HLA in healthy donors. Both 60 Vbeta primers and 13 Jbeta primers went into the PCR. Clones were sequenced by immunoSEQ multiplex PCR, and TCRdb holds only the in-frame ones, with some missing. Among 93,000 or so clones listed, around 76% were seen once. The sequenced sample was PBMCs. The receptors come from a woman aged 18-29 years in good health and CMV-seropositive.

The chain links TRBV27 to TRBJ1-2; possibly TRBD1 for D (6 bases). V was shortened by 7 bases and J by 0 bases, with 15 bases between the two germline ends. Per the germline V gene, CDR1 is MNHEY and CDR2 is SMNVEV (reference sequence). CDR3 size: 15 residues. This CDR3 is CASKYRGAPNYGYTF. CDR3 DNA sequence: TGTGCCAGCAAATACCGGGGGGCCCCTAACTATGGCTACACCTTC.

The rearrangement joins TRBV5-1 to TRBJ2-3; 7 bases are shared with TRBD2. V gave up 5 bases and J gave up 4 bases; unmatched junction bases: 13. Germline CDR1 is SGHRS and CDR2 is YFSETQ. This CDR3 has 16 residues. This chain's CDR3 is CASSREGHLGADTQYF. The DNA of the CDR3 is TGCGCCAGCAGTAGGGAGGGCCATTTGGGCGCAGATACGCAGTATTTT.

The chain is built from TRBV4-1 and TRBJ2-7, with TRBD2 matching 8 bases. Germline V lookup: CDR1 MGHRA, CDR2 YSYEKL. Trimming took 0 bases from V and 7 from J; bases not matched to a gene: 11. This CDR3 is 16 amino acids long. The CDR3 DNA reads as TGCGCCAGCAGCCAAGATCCAGGGACTAGGGGGGGGGAGCAGTACTTC. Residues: CASSQDPGTRGGEQYF.

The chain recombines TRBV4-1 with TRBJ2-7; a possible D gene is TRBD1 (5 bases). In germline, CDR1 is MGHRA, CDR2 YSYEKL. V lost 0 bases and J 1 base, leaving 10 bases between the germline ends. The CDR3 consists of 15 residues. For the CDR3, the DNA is TGCGCCAGCAGCCAAGACAGGGTATCATCCTACGAGCAGTACTTC. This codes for CASSQDRVSSYEQYF.

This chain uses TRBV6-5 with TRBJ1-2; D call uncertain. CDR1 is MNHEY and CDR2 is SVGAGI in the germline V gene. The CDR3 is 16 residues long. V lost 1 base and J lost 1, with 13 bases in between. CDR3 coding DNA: TGTGCCAGCAGTTACTGGGAGGCGGAGGTTAACTATGGCTACACCTTC. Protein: CASSYWEAEVNYGYTF.

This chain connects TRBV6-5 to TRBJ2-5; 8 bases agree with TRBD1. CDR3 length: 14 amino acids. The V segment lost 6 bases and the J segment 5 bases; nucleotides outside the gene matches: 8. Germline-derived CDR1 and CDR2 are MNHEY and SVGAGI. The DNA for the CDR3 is TGTGCCAGCAGCGAAACAGGGGGTTGGGAGACCCAGTACTTC. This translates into CASSETGGWETQYF.

The CDR3 spells CASSSYLRYEQYF. CDR3 DNA sequence: TGTGCCAGCAGCTCCTACTTGCGCTACGAGCAGTACTTC. The chain uses TRBV7-9 and TRBJ2-7; no clear D. Germline-derived CDR1 and CDR2 are SEHNR and FQNEAQ (reference sequence). V lost 4 bases and J lost 3, with 10 bases in between. This CDR3 spans 13 amino acids.

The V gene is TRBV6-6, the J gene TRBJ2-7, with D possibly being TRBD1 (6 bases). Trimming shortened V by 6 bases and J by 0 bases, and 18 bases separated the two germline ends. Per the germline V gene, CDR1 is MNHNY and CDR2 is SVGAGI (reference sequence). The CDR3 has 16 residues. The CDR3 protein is CASRGVERGSSYEQYF. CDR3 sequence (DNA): TGTGCCAGCAGGGGCGTCGAGAGGGGGAGCTCCTACGAGCAGTACTTC.

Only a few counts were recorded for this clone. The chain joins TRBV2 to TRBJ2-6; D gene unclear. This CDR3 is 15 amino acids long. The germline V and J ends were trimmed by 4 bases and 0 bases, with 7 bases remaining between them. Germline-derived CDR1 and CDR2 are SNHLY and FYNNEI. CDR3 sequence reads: CASSGTTSGANVLTF. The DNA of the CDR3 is TGTGCCAGCAGTGGTACTACCTCTGGGGCCAACGTCCTGACTTTC.

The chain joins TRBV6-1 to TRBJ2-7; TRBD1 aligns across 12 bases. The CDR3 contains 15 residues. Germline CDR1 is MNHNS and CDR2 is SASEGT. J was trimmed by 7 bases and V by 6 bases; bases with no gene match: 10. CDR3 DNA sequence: TGTGCCAGCAGCGGCTGGGACAGGGGGCGGGGGGAGCAGTACTTC. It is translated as CASSGWDRGRGEQYF.

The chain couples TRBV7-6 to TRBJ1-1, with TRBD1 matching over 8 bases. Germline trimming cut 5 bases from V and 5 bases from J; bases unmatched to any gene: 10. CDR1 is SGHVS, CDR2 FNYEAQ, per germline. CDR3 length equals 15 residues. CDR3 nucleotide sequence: TGTGCCAGCAGCGTAAACAGGGGGAGCCATACTGAAGCTTTCTTT. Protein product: CASSVNRGSHTEAFF.

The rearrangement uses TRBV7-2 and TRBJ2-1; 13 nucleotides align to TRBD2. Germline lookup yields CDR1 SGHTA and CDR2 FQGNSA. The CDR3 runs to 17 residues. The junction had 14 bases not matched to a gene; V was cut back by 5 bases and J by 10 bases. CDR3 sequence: CASSQPRAGTSGIEQFF. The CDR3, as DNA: TGTGCCAGCAGCCAGCCAAGGGCCGGGACTAGCGGGATAGAGCAGTTCTTC.

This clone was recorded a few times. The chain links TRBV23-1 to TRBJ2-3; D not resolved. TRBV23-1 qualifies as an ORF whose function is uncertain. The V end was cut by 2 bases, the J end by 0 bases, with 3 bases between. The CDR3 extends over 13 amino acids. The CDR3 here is CASSQTSTDTQYF. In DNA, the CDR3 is TGCGCCAGCAGTCAAACAAGCACAGATACGCAGTATTTT.

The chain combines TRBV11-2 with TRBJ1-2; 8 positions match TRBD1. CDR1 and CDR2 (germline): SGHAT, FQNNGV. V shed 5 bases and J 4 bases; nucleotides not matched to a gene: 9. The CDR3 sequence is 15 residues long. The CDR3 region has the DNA TGTGCCAGCAGCGGACAGGGTGTAGTGCTCTATGGCTACACCTTC. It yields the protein CASSGQGVVLYGYTF.

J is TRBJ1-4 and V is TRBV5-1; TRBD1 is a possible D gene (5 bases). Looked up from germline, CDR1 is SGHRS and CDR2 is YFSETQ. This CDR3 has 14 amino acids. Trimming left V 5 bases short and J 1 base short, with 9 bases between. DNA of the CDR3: TGCGCCAGCAGATCAAGGGGAACTAATGAAAAACTGTTTTTT. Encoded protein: CASRSRGTNEKLFF.

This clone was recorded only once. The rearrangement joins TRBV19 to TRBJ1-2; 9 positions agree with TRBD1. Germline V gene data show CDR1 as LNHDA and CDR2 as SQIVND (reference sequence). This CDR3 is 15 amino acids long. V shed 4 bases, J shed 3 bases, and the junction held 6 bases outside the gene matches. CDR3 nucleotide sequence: TGTGCCAGTAGTAGAGACGACAGGGGGTACTATGGCTACACCTTC. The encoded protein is CASSRDDRGYYGYTF.

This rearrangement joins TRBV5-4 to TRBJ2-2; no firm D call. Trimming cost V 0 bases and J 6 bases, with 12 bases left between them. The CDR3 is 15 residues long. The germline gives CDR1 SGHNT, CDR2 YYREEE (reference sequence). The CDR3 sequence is CASSLERPLAGELFF. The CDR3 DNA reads TGTGCCAGCAGCTTGGAGCGTCCCCTTGCCGGGGAGCTGTTTTTT.

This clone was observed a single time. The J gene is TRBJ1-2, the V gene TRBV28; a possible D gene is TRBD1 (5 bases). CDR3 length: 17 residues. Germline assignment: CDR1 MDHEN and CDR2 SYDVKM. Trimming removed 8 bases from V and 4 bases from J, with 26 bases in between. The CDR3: CASFQVSYSGGTYGYTF. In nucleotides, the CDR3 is TGTGCCAGCTTTCAGGTCTCATACAGCGGGGGGACCTATGGCTACACCTTC.

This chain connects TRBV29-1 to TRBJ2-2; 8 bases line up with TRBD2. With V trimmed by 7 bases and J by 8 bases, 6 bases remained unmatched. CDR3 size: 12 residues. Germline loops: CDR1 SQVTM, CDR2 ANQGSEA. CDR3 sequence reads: CSGGLGLGELFF. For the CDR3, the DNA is TGCAGCGGGGGACTAGGGCTAGGGGAGCTGTTTTTT.

CDR3 residues: CASSLDRERTQYF. CDR3 bases: TGCGCCAGCAGCCTGGACAGGGAACGTACGCAGTATTTT. This chain uses TRBV5-1 with TRBJ2-3; 8 nucleotides line up with TRBD1. CDR1 SGHRS and CDR2 YFSETQ come from the germline V gene. This CDR3 spans 13 amino acids. V shed 4 bases, J shed 8 bases, and the junction held 6 bases outside the gene matches.

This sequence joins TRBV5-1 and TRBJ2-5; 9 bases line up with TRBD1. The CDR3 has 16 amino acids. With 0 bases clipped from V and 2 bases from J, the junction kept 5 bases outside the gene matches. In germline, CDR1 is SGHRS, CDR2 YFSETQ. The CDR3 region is CASSLGGTGPQETQYF. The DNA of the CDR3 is TGCGCCAGCAGCTTGGGGGGGACAGGGCCACAAGAGACCCAGTACTTC.